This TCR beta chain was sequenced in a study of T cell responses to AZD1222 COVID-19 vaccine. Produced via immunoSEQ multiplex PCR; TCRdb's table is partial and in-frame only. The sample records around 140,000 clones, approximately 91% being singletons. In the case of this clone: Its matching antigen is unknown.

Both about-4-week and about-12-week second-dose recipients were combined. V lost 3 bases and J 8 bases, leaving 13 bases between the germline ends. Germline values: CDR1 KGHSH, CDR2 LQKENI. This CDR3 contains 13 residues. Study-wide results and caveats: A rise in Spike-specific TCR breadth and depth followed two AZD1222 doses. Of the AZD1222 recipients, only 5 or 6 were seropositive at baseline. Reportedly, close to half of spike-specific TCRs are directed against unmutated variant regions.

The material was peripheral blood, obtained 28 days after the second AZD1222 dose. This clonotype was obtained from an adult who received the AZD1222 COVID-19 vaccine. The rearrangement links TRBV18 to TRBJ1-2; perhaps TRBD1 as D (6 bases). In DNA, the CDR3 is TGTGCCAGCTCACCTCGAAGGGGGGGAGGCTACACCTTC. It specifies CASSPRRGGGYTF.